Listed below are T cell receptor beta chains from one sample, sequenced in a study of T cells in Graves' hyperthyroidism and ophthalmopathy. TCRdb recomputed calls from the multiplex PCR reads with MiXCR, one row per CDR3 protein. The repertoire holds around 350,000 distinct CDR3 sequences, with approximately 25% as singletons. Sequenced: blood. Receptor source: a middle-aged man with Graves' hyperthyroidism. Both conserved end residues are part of each CDR3.

v_gene | CDR3aa
TRBV19 | CASSEGLTSTDTQYF
TRBV28 | CASSLVSPNEQFF
TRBV6-1 | CASRPGRRGGNQPQHF
TRBV7-9 | CASSLGPASEQFF
TRBV28 | CASSRRGEAFF
TRBV18 | CASTLAGGLNEQFF
TRBV24-1 | CATSDRRRTEAFF
TRBV12-3/TRBV12-4 | CASSAGLAGENTDTQYF
TRBV14 | CASSQVRTALGWETQYF
TRBV20-1 | CSASRGGAEAFF
TRBV5-1 | CASSLHTSGSSAEQYF
TRBV20-1 | CSAPVPGLNTEAFF
TRBV27 | CASSSHGSYNEQFF
TRBV10-3 | CAITPTSGDNEQFF
TRBV5-1 | CASSPGTLDTQYF
TRBV3-1 | CASSPTIRNTDTQYF
TRBV6-1 | CASSESRGGLAGSDTQYF
TRBV12-3/TRBV12-4 | CASSLGDRVSPLHF
TRBV20-1 | CSASRTSYSEQYF
TRBV25-1 | CASSEWFSTTEAFF
TRBV12-3/TRBV12-4 | CASRATDQPQHF
TRBV20-1 | CSARPTGTSGRMGTYEQYF
TRBV20-1 | CSAVPAGGPYNEQFF
TRBV6-1 | CASRFQEPNTEAFF
TRBV11-2 | CASRGSGQRGLQETQYF
TRBV5-4 | CASSSQGEETQYF
TRBV6-5 | CASSYRRNYGYTF
TRBV15 | CATSRFETGYQETQYF
TRBV28 | CASTSPGTGVGEQYF
TRBV6-1 | CASSNTGRPYEQYF
TRBV19 | CATDSHRSSQHF
TRBV4-1 | CASSQEAWDTEAFF
TRBV12-5 | CASGYGTGYGYTF
TRBV7-9 | CASSPGSRLTQPQHF
TRBV29-1 | CSVGFGTGNYNGYTF
TRBV10-1 | CASSLDVTYEQYF
TRBV6-1 | CASSGTAQETQYF
TRBV12-3/TRBV12-4 | CASSLTPHYEQYF
TRBV24-1 | CATSPARIIYSNQPQHF
TRBV10-3 | CAIRSNSRTGLDGYTF